This T cell receptor (beta chain) derives from a study of cytomegalovirus exposure and HLA in healthy donors. Study-level points and caveats: Accurate HLA-A and HLA-B prediction from TCR beta sequences was reported for most subjects. Earlier analysis looked at TCR beta V segments, and most were productive about 87% or about 30% of the time.

PCR primers comprised 60 Vbeta and 13 Jbeta primers. Method: immunoSEQ multiplex PCR; TCRdb's copy keeps in-frame clones and lacks some. This sample has 150,000 to 200,000 clones; about 75% occur once, and the top ten carry approximately 11%. This clone appeared a single time. Its specificity is not known. There are 16 residues in the CDR3. Germline lookup yields CDR1 SGHNT and CDR2 YYREEE (reference sequence). V lost 4 bases, J lost 0 bases, and 7 bases stayed unmatched. The specimen was PBMCs. This TCR was recovered from a man younger than 35 in good health and CMV-seropositive. V and J are TRBV5-4 and TRBJ2-5, with 9 bases identical to TRBD1. In DNA form, the CDR3 reads TGTGCCAGCAGCCACCGGGACAGGGTCCACCAAGAGACCCAGTACTTC. Translation gives CASSHRDRVHQETQYF.